This TCR beta chain was obtained from a study of T cell repertoires in cytomegalovirus infection. TCRdb reprocessed the reads via MiXCR and lists one record per CDR3 protein. The sample records approximately 770,000 distinct CDR3 sequences, about 28% being singletons. Details on this clonotype: The antigen is unknown.

The sequence derives from a human donor in good health (CMV status not recorded). Some clones in this sample may be carry-over from other donors' samples. The source material was cultured CD8+ T cells from PBMCs, sampled from culture after CMV antigen stimulation.

CDR3 sequence (DNA): TGTGCCAGCAGTTACTCACCTAGCGGGGGGCCCGGCGAGCAGTACGTC. Translation gives CASSYSPSGGPGEQYV. The chain has TRBV6-6 and TRBJ2-7; 11 positions agree with TRBD2. CDR3 size: 16 residues. In germline, CDR1 is MNHNY, CDR2 SVGAGI (reference sequence). The J segment lost 6 bases and the V segment lost 0 bases, leaving 7 bases of the junction unmatched.